The text below deals with one TCR beta chain. Expressed TCRB transcripts were sequenced, since all the RNA that had been isolated was reverse transcribed. The repertoire was sequenced with immunoSEQ multiplex PCR; TCRdb's copy has only in-frame clones and lacks some. The table has roughly 330,000 clones, about 10% seen once. The CDR3 consists of 13 residues. V lost 5 bases and J lost 4, with 12 bases in between. CDR1 is SGHTA, CDR2 FQGNSA, per germline. The single heparinised draw taken from each donor contained around 110 mL of blood on average. The sample comes from a study of beta chain features in type 1 diabetes.

Sequenced material: naive CD4+ T cells from blood. The receptor's source is a woman in her 30s in good health. The J gene is TRBJ2-7, the V gene TRBV7-2, with unresolved D. The CDR3 DNA reads as TGTGCCAGCAGCCTCCCTATGAAGTACGAGCAGTACTTC. The encoded protein is CASSLPMKYEQYF.